In this sample, the clone carrying this T cell receptor beta chain turned up a few times. This record belongs to a study of cytomegalovirus exposure and HLA in healthy donors. Study-level background: Assignment to the Caucasian-associated ancestry cluster applied to about 80% of the approximately 400 genotyped donors.

The CDR3 runs to 14 residues. Germline CDR1 MNHNY, CDR2 SVGAGI (reference sequence). Trimming took 6 bases from V and 4 from J, leaving 10 bases between them. Both 60 Vbeta primers and 13 Jbeta primers went into the PCR. Clones were read by immunoSEQ multiplex PCR, and TCRdb kept only the in-frame ones, dropping some. Here the sample spans about 120,000 clones, roughly 10% being singletons. This sequence originates from a young woman in good health and CMV-seropositive. V is TRBV6-6 and J is TRBJ2-6, with D maybe TRBD1 (6 bases). Material: PBMCs. The CDR3 is CASSSGAGANVLTF. The CDR3 DNA sequence: TGTGCCAGCAGCTCAGGGGCGGGGGCCAACGTCCTGACTTTC.